This is a list of T cell receptor beta chains from one sample in a study of cytomegalovirus exposure and HLA in healthy donors. The table came from immunoSEQ multiplex PCR; TCRdb's copy has only in-frame clones and leaves some out. Of some 120,000 clones in the sample, around 81% were seen once. Sequenced input: PBMCs. The receptors come from a woman in her thirties or forties in good health and CMV-seronegative. The CDR3 runs from the conserved cysteine through the conserved F or W. A D gene is named only where the DNA matches it firmly. The listing skips clone size in some rows; elsewhere it reads once, few, many or a size class.

TGTGCCAGCAGCGCTTTCTCGGGTCGCGGGCAGTACTTC | CASSAFSGRGQYF | TRBV7-9 | NA | NA | TRBJ2-7
TGTGCCACCAGCATACTGACTAGCCGAGCTAATACGCAGTATTTT | CATSILTSRANTQYF | TRBV15 | TRBD2 | NA | TRBJ2-3
TGTGCCAGCAGCTTCAGTCTAGCGAGCTCCTACGAGCAGTACTTC | CASSFSLASSYEQYF | TRBV5-5 | NA | NA | TRBJ2-7
TGTGCCAGCAGCCCGACGGACAGGCACTCCTACGAGCAGTACTTC | CASSPTDRHSYEQYF | TRBV7-2 | TRBD1 | NA | TRBJ2-7
TGTGCCAGCAGCCCGACTAGCGAAGAGACCCAGTACTTC | CASSPTSEETQYF | TRBV7-9 | TRBD2 | NA | TRBJ2-5
TGTGCCAGCAGCCCCGGGACAGGGGGAAGGAACACTGAAGCTTTCTTT | CASSPGTGGRNTEAFF | TRBV5-6 | TRBD1 | NA | TRBJ1-1
TGTGCCAGCAGCTTAGCTATTTTGTCTCGGACTAGCCGTTTCAATGAGCAGTTCTTC | CASSLAILSRTSRFNEQFF | TRBV7-2 | TRBD2 | NA | TRBJ2-1
TGTGCCAGCTCAACACAGGGGGCAATCGACGGCTACACCTTC | CASSTQGAIDGYTF | TRBV18 | TRBD1 | NA | TRBJ1-2
TGTGCCAGCAACCCACAGGAGGGACTGAACACTGAAGCTTTCTTT | CASNPQEGLNTEAFF | TRBV19 | NA | NA | TRBJ1-1
TGTGCCAGCAGCCTGGGGGCAAGCGGGGGCCTCTACAATGAGCAGTTCTTC | CASSLGASGGLYNEQFF | TRBV5-4 | TRBD2 | NA | TRBJ2-1
TGTGCCAGCTCACCACCAGGTTTGGAGTTCGAGCAGTACTTC | CASSPPGLEFEQYF | TRBV18 | NA | NA | TRBJ2-7
TGTGCCAGTAGTAGGGCAGGGGGCGGCGAGCAGTACTTC | CASSRAGGGEQYF | TRBV19 | TRBD1 | NA | TRBJ2-7
TGTGCCAGCAGTGAAGAGGGGCTGGGTGGCAATGAGCAGTTCTTC | CASSEEGLGGNEQFF | TRBV6-1 | NA | NA | TRBJ2-1
TGTGCCAGCAGCCAAGATCGGCTAGCGGGAAACGAGCAGTACTTC | CASSQDRLAGNEQYF | TRBV4-2 | TRBD2 | NA | TRBJ2-7
TGTGCCAGCAGCATGGAGGGACGGACGGGGCAAGAGACCCAGTACTTC | CASSMEGRTGQETQYF | TRBV9 | NA | NA | TRBJ2-5
TGTGCCAGCAGCTTAAGTTCGGGTTTGATGGAGACCCAGTACTTC | CASSLSSGLMETQYF | TRBV7-3 | NA | once | TRBJ2-5
TGTGCCAGCAGCACGCCGCCGGGACAGGGAACAGATACGCAGTATTTT | CASSTPPGQGTDTQYF | TRBV7-9 | TRBD1 | NA | TRBJ2-3
TGTGCCAGCAGCTTAGAGGGGACTGGTGGAAACACCATATATTTT | CASSLEGTGGNTIYF | TRBV7-8 | NA | NA | TRBJ1-3
TGTGCCAGCAGCAAGGGGACTAGCCCCTATTACAATGAGCAGTTCTTC | CASSKGTSPYYNEQFF | TRBV21-1 | NA | once | TRBJ2-1
TGTGCCAGCAGTTTGGCCATCCCAGGGCCCGAGCAGTACTTC | CASSLAIPGPEQYF | TRBV28 | NA | NA | TRBJ2-7
TGCGCCAGCAGCCAAGATCTGGGGGGGATATATGAAAAACTGTTTTTT | CASSQDLGGIYEKLFF | TRBV4-1 | NA | NA | TRBJ1-4
TGTGCCAGCAGCCAAGGGGGATACGGGGACTACAATGAGCAGTTCTTC | CASSQGGYGDYNEQFF | TRBV4-2 | NA | NA | TRBJ2-1
TGTGCCAGCAGCTCTACGGGACAGTTTTTT | CASSSTGQFF | TRBV5-6 | NA | few | TRBJ1-4
TGTGCCAGCAGACTGACAGGGGGCGTTGGGGCCAACGTCCTGACTTTC | CASRLTGGVGANVLTF | TRBV7-8 | TRBD1 | NA | TRBJ2-6
TGTGCCAGCAGCTGGAGCGGGGGGGCTAACGAGCAGTACTTC | CASSWSGGANEQYF | TRBV7-9 | TRBD2 | NA | TRBJ2-7
TGCGCCAGCAGCTTGGCCGGCGGAGGGAAGTACGAGCAGTACTTC | CASSLAGGGKYEQYF | TRBV5-1 | NA | NA | TRBJ2-7
TGTGCCAGCAGCCGCGCGGGTATGAACACTGAAGCTTTCTTT | CASSRAGMNTEAFF | TRBV14 | NA | NA | TRBJ1-1